The next 6 T cell receptor beta chains were all read from a single sample in a study of blood T cell repertoires in COVID-19. Measured with immunoSEQ multiplex PCR; TCRdb has only the in-frame clones, and not every one. The data show 120,000 or so clones, approximately 80% seen once. The sample was peripheral blood. The receptors stem from a man aged 65-85 years with acute or convalescent COVID-19.

In this sample, this clone turned up once. V gene TRBV7-3 combines with J gene TRBJ2-5; 11 nucleotides agree with TRBD2. CDR1 is SGHTA and CDR2 is FQGTGA in the germline V gene. The trim removed 5 bases at V and 5 bases at J, leaving 4 bases unmatched. This CDR3 has 14 residues. CDR3 loop: CASSPGTSGETQYF. The CDR3 region has the DNA TGTGCCAGCAGCCCCGGGACTAGCGGCGAGACCCAGTACTTC.

In DNA, the CDR3 is TGTGCCAGCAGCCTTCTGGGGCTAGCGGGAGGCCAGGGCGGCGAGCAGTACTTC. Translating it yields CASSLLGLAGGQGGEQYF. This chain connects TRBV7-9 to TRBJ2-7; 11 bases map to TRBD2. In germline, CDR1 is SEHNR, CDR2 FQNEAQ (reference sequence). V lost 5 bases, J lost 6 bases, and 18 bases stayed unmatched. CDR3 length equals 18 residues.

The J gene is TRBJ1-2, the V gene TRBV6-6; D is undetermined. The CDR3 extends over 14 amino acids. V lost 6 bases and J lost 0, with 11 bases in between. Germline values: CDR1 MNHNY, CDR2 SVGAGI (reference sequence). CDR3 loop: CASRSPLANYGYTF. CDR3 bases: TGTGCCAGCAGATCGCCACTGGCTAACTATGGCTACACCTTC.

The chain employs TRBV5-6 and TRBJ1-1, with D unclear. Germline V gene lookup returns CDR1 SGHDT and CDR2 YYEEEE. The CDR3 sequence is 15 residues long. Trimming pared 2 bases from V and 0 bases from J, leaving 11 bases between. The CDR3 nucleotides read TGTGCCAGCAGCTTATACCCGGGGATGAACACTGAAGCTTTCTTT. Its protein is CASSLYPGMNTEAFF.

The chain has TRBV5-4 and TRBJ2-1; a possible D gene is TRBD2 (7 bases). Germline V gene sequence: CDR1 SGHNT, CDR2 YYREEE (reference sequence). The CDR3 covers 16 residues. The V gene lost 2 bases and the J gene lost 0 bases, with 12 bases spanning the gap. CDR3 nucleotide sequence: TGTGCCAGCAGCTTAGGGGGGGGCAGCTCCTACAATGAGCAGTTCTTC. This gives the protein CASSLGGGSSYNEQFF.

This clone was seen once. J is TRBJ2-2 and V is TRBV11-2; D perhaps matches TRBD2 (6 bases). V shed 0 bases and J shed 4 bases, with 9 bases lying between them. Germline lookup yields CDR1 SGHAT and CDR2 FQNNGV. The CDR3 is 15 amino acids. CDR3 loop: CASSLEPGVTGELFF. CDR3 sequence (DNA): TGTGCCAGCAGCTTAGAACCGGGAGTCACCGGGGAGCTGTTTTTT.